A single sample gave rise to the 6 T cell receptor beta chains below, sequenced in a study of blood T cells in healthy people across ages. A sample-barcoded 5' primer and a J-beta primer mix were used in a second PCR of about 7 to 12 cycles. TCRdb re-called the 5' RACE reads through MiXCR, storing one row per CDR3 protein. The sample lists roughly 800,000 distinct CDR3 sequences, roughly 25% occurring once. These data were also filed under a second study, of T cells of mothers and their children.

Sample: blood. These receptors were obtained from a boy younger than 18 in good health.

The CDR3 nucleotides read TGCAGCCTATTGACTAGCACAGATACGCAGTATTTT. Translated: CSLLTSTDTQYF. The chain has TRBV29-1 and TRBJ2-3; D unresolved. Between the trimmed V and J ends, which lost 8 bases and 0 bases, there was a span of 9 bases. The CDR3 is 12 amino acids. Germline V gene lookup returns CDR1 SQVTM and CDR2 ANQGSEA.

The V gene is TRBV29-1, the J gene TRBJ2-5; D unresolved. TRBJ2-7 matches the DNA end more closely, so the J call is doubtful. The length of the CDR3 is 13 residues. Germline CDR1 SQVTM, CDR2 ANQGSEA. The CDR3 nucleotides are TGCAGCGTTTCTCTTGAACATATCTACGAGCAGTACTTC. It is translated as CSVSLEHIYEQYF.

V and J are TRBV20-1 and TRBJ2-1; D call uncertain. Trimming left V 4 bases short and J 5 bases short, with 18 bases between. Germline CDR1 is DFQATT and CDR2 is SNEGSKA (reference sequence). This CDR3 region has 15 residues. CDR3 sequence reads: CSAIPGGANNNEQFF. In DNA, the CDR3 is TGCAGTGCTATCCCCGGTGGAGCAAATAACAATGAGCAGTTCTTC.

This clonotype has just a few counts. CDR3 sequence reads: CSARVLADAQETQYF. In DNA form, the CDR3 reads TGCAGTGCTAGAGTACTAGCTGACGCCCAAGAGACCCAGTACTTC. The chain recombines TRBV20-1 with TRBJ2-7; D might be TRBD2 (6 bases). The J call may be incorrect, as the DNA end agrees better with TRBJ2-5. CDR3 length equals 15 residues. The germline gives CDR1 DFQATT, CDR2 SNEGSKA (reference sequence).

The V gene is TRBV9, the J gene TRBJ2-5, with D maybe TRBD2 (6 bases). The CDR3 extends over 15 amino acids. Between the trimmed V and J ends, which lost 4 bases and 5 bases, there was a span of 18 bases. The germline gives CDR1 SGDLS, CDR2 YYNGEE. CDR3: CASSTIDARGETQYF. CDR3 sequence (DNA): TGTGCCAGCAGCACTATCGACGCACGGGGGGAGACCCAGTACTTC.

This clonotype was counted many times. The chain has TRBV20-1 and TRBJ2-7; D is unclear. Germline lookup yields CDR1 DFQATT and CDR2 SNEGSKA (reference sequence). V was clipped by 3 bases and J by 4 bases, with 10 bases between them. The CDR3 covers 12 residues. The chain's CDR3 is CSARVTEYEQYF. Written as DNA, the CDR3 is TGCAGTGCTAGGGTAACAGAGTACGAGCAGTACTTC.